This T cell receptor beta chain was documented in a study of blood T cell repertoires in COVID-19. Looking at the study overall: Italy, Spain and the United States were the sources of the convalescent and acute COVID-19 samples. PBMCs, B-cell-depleted T cells, or T cells were the source of the cDNA or gDNA that made up the material.

The length of the CDR3 is 17 residues. Between the trimmed V and J ends, which lost 3 bases and 6 bases, there was a span of 22 bases. Germline V gene lookup returns CDR1 SNHLY and CDR2 FYNNEI. In the original processing: How many nucleated cells were present was estimated from reference gene primer amplification. Clones were sequenced by immunoSEQ multiplex PCR, and TCRdb holds only the in-frame ones, with some missing. The V and J calls and clone size are taken from that table; D and trimming were inferred from the DNA. The profile shows roughly 7,800 clones, about 91% of them singletons. The sequence was collected from a woman aged 50 to 60 with active or convalescent COVID-19. V gene TRBV2 combines with J gene TRBJ2-3, with D maybe TRBD1 (5 bases). Sequencing was carried out using peripheral blood. The CDR3 is CASSDPQGYTLGDTQYF. CDR3 bases: TGTGCCAGCAGTGATCCCCAGGGCTATACCTTAGGCGATACGCAGTATTTT.